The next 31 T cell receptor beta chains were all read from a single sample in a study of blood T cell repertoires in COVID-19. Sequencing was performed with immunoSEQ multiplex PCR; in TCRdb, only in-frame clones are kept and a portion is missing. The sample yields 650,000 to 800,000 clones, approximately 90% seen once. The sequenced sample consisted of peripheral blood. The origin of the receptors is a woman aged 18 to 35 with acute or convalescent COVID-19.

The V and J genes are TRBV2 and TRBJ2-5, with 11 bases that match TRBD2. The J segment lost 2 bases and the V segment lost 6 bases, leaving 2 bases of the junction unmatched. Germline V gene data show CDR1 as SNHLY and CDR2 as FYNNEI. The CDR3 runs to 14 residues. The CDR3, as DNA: TGTGCCAGCAGAAGACTAGCGGGGCAAGAGACCCAGTACTTC. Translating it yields CASRRLAGQETQYF.

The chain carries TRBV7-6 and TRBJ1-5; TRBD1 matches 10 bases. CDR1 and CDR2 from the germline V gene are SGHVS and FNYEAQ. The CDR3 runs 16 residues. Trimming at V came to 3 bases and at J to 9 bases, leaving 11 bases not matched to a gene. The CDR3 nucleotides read TGTGCCAGCAGCTTGGGGGGACAGGGGACCTCAGGGCCCCAGCATTTT. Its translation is CASSLGGQGTSGPQHF.

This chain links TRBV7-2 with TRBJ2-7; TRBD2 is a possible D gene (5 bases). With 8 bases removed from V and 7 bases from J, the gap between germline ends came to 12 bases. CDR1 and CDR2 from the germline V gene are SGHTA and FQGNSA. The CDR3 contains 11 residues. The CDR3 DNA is TGTGCCAGCTCCGACTGGAGGGAGCAGTACTTC. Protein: CASSDWREQYF. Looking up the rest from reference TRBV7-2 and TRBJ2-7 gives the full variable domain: GAGVSQSPSNKVTEKGKDVELRCDPISGHTALYWYRQSLGQGLEFLIYFQGNSAPDKSGLPSDRFSAERTGGSVSTLTIQRTQQEDSAVYLCASSDWREQYFGPGTRLTVT.

Written as DNA, the CDR3 is TGTGCCAGCAGCCCCGGGACAGGGAGTAATGAAAAACTGTTTTTT. Its protein is CASSPGTGSNEKLFF. This chain joins TRBV6-5 and TRBJ1-4, with TRBD1 matching over 9 bases. CDR3 length: 15 amino acids. Germline V lookup: CDR1 MNHEY, CDR2 SVGAGI. V gave up 6 bases and J gave up 4 bases; unmatched junction bases: 6.

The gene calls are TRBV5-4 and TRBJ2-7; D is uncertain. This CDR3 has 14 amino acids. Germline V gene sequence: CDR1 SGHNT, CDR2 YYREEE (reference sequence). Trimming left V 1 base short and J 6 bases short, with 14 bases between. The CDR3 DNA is TGTGCCAGCAGCTTGTCCGGCGGCTCGCGCGAGCAGTACTTC. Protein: CASSLSGGSREQYF.

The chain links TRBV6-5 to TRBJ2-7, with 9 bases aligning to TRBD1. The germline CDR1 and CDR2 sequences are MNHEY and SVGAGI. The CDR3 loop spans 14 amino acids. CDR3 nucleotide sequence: TGTGCAAGCGAGGCCCGGGACAGGGATTCCGAGCAGTACTTC. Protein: CASEARDRDSEQYF.

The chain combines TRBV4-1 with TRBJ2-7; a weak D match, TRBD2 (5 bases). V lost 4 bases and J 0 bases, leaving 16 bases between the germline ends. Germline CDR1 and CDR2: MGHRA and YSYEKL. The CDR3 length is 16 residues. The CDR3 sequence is CASSRTVLGSSYEQYF. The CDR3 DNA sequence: TGCGCCAGCAGCCGGACGGTACTGGGGAGCTCCTACGAGCAGTACTTC.

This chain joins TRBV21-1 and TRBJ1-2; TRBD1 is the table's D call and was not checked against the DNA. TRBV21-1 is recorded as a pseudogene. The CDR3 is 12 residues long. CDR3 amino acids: CASSVGGDGYTF. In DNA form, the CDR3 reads TGTGCCAGCAGCGTAGGGGGCGATGGCTACACCTTC.

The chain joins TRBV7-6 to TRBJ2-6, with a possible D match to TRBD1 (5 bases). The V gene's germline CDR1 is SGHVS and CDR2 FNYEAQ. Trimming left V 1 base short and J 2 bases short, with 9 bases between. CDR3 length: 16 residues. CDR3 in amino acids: CASSLVGEPGANVLTF. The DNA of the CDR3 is TGTGCCAGCAGCTTAGTAGGGGAACCTGGGGCCAACGTCCTGACTTTC.

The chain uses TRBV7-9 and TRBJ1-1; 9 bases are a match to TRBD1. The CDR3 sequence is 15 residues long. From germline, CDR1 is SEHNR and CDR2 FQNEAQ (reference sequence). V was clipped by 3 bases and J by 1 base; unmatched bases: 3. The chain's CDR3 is CASSFWTGENTEAFF. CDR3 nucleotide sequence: TGTGCCAGCAGCTTCTGGACAGGGGAGAACACTGAAGCTTTCTTT.

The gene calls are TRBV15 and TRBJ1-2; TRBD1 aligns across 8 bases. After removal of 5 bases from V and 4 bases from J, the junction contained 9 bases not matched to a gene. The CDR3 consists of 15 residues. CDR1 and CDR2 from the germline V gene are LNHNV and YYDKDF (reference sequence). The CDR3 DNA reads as TGTGCCACCAGCGGAGGGGACAGGCCCCGCTATGGCTACACCTTC. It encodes CATSGGDRPRYGYTF.

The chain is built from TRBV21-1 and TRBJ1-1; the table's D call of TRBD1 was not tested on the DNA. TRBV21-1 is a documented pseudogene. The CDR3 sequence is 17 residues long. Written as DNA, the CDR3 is TGTGCCAGCAGCATGCCCGGGACAGGGGTAGCGAACACTGAAGCTTTCTTT. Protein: CASSMPGTGVANTEAFF.

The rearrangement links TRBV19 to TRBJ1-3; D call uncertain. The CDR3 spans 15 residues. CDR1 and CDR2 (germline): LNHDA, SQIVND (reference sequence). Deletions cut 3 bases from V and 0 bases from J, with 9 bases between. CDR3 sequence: CASSISPTSGNTIYF. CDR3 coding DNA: TGTGCCAGTAGTATCAGTCCAACCTCTGGAAACACCATATATTTT.

The CDR3 loop is CASSFQGGSPLHF. The CDR3, as DNA: TGTGCCAGTAGTTTCCAGGGGGGTTCACCCCTCCACTTT. The chain joins TRBV19 to TRBJ1-6; 7 nucleotides agree with TRBD1. V dropped 5 bases and J dropped 9; count of bases not matched to a gene: 4. Germline values: CDR1 LNHDA, CDR2 SQIVND (reference sequence). There are 13 residues in the CDR3.

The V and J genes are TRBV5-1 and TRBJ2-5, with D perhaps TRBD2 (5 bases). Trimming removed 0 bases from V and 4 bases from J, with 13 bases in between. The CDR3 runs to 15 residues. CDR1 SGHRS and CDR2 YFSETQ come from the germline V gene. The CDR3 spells CASSLGFGLSETQYF. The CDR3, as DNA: TGCGCCAGCAGCTTGGGGTTTGGACTTTCAGAGACCCAGTACTTC.

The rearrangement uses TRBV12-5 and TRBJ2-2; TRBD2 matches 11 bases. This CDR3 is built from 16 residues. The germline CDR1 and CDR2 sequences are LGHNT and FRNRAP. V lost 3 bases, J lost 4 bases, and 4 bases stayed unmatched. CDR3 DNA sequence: TGTGCTAGTGGTTTAGTAGCGGGGGGGCCCACCGGGGAGCTGTTTTTT. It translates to CASGLVAGGPTGELFF.

The CDR3: CASRITGSGANVLTF. The CDR3 nucleotides read TGTGCCAGCCGGATTACAGGGTCTGGGGCCAACGTCCTGACTTTC. The V gene is TRBV5-6, the J gene TRBJ2-6; D may be TRBD1 (6 bases). This CDR3 is 15 amino acids long. The germline V gene has CDR1 SGHDT and CDR2 YYEEEE. V gave up 7 bases and J gave up 1 base, with 12 bases separating them.

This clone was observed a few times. CDR3 nucleotides: TGCGCCCGCGAACACAGGGACAGGAATGAAAAACTGTTTTTT. Translation: CAREHRDRNEKLFF. The gene calls are TRBV23-1 and TRBJ1-4; 8 bases match TRBD1. TRBV23-1 is annotated as an ORF whose role is uncertain. The CDR3 extends over 14 amino acids. V was pared by 11 bases and J by 5 bases, with 10 bases of the junction left unmatched.

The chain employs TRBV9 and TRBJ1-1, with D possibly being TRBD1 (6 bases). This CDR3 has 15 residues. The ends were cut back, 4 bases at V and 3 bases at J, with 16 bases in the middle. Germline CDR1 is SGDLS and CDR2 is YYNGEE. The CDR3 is CASSLVQGVYTEAFF. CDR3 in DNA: TGTGCCAGCAGCCTTGTACAGGGAGTTTACACTGAAGCTTTCTTT.

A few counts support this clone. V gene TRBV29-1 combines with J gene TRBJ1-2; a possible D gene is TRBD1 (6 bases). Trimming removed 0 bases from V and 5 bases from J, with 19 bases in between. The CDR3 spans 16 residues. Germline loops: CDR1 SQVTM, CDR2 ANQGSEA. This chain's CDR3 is CSVEERGGGSSYGYTF. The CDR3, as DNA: TGCAGCGTTGAAGAACGAGGTGGGGGCAGTAGTTATGGCTACACCTTC.

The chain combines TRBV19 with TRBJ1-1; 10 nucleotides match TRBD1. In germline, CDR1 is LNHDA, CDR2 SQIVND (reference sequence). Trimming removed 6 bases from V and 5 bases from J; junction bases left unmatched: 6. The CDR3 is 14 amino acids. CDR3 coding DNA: TGTGCCAGTAGCCAAGGACAGGGGGGGACTGAAGCTTTCTTT. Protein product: CASSQGQGGTEAFF.

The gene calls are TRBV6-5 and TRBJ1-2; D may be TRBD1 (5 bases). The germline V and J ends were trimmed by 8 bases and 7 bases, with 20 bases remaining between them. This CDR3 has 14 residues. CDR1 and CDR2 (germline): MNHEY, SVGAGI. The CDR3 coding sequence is TGTGCCAGCCTACAGGCAGGTGATATTGGTGGCTACACCTTC. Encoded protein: CASLQAGDIGGYTF.

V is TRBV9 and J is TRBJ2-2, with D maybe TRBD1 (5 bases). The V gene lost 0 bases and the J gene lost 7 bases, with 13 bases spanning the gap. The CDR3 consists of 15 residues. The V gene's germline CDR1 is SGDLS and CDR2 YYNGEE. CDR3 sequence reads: CASSVEAGLSGELFF. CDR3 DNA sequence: TGTGCCAGCAGCGTAGAGGCAGGGTTAAGCGGGGAGCTGTTTTTT.

The CDR3 is CATRGSRDGSGYTF. The DNA for the CDR3 is TGTGCCACCCGCGGAAGCCGGGACGGGAGTGGCTACACCTTC. The J gene is TRBJ1-2, the V gene TRBV24-1, with D possibly matching TRBD1 (5 bases). The V gene's germline CDR1 is KGHDR and CDR2 SFDVKD. Trimming shortened V by 9 bases and J by 7 bases, and 20 bases separated the two germline ends. The CDR3 has 14 residues.

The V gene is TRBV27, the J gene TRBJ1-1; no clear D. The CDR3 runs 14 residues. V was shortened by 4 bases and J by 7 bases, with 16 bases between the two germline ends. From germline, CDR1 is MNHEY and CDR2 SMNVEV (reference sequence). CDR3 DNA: TGTGCCAGCAGTTCCCGTCGGGGAACCTTTGAAGCTTTCTTT. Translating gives CASSSRRGTFEAFF.

This CDR3 reads CASSTDLWGQNTGELFF. The CDR3 nucleotides read TGTGCCAGTAGCACCGATCTATGGGGGCAAAACACCGGGGAGCTGTTTTTT. This rearrangement joins TRBV19 to TRBJ2-2; D might be TRBD1 (6 bases). V was clipped by 6 bases and J by 2 bases, with 19 bases between them. Germline V gene data show CDR1 as LNHDA and CDR2 as SQIVND (reference sequence). The CDR3 is 17 amino acids.

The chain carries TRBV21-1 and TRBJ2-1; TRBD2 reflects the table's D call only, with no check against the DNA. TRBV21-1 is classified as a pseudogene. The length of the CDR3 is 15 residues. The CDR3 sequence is CASSKGGLALDEQFF. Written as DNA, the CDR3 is TGTGCCAGCAGCAAAGGGGGACTAGCGCTGGATGAGCAGTTCTTC.

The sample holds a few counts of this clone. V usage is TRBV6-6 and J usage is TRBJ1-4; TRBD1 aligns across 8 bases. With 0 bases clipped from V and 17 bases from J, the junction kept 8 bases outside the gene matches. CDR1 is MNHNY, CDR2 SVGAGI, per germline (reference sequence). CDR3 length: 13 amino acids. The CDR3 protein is CASSYSTGDNRFF. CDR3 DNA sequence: TGTGCCAGCAGTTACTCGACAGGGGATAACCGATTTTTT.

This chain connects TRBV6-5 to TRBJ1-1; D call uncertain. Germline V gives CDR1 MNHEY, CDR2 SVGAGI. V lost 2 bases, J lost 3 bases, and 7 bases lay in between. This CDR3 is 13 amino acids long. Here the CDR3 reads CASSYREYTEAFF. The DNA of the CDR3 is TGTGCCAGCAGTTACAGGGAGTACACTGAAGCTTTCTTT.

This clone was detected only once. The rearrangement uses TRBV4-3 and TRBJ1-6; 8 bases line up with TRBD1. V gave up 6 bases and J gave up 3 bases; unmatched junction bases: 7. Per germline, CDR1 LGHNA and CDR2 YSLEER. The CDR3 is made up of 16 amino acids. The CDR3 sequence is CASSRGTGLYNSPLHF. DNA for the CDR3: TGCGCCAGCAGTCGCGGGACAGGCCTCTATAATTCACCCCTCCACTTT.

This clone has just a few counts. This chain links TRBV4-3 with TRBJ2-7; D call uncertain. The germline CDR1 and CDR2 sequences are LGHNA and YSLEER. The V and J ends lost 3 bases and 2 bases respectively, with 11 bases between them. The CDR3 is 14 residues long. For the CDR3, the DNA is TGCGCCAGCAGCCAGACACGACCCGCCTACGAGCAGTACTTC. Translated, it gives CASSQTRPAYEQYF.